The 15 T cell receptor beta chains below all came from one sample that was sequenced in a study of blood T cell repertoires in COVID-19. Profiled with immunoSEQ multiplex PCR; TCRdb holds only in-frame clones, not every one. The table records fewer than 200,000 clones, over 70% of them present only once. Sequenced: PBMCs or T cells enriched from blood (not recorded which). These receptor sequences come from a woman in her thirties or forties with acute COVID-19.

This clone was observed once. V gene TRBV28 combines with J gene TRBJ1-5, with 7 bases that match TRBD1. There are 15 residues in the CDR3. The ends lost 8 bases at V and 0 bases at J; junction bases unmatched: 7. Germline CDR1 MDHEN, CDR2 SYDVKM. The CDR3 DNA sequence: TGTGCCAGCCTGGGACAGATTTATAGCAATCAGCCCCAGCATTTT. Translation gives CASLGQIYSNQPQHF.

For the CDR3, the DNA is TGTGCCAGCAGCTGGGGGGGTACAGACAATGAGCAGTTCTTC. This sequence encodes CASSWGGTDNEQFF. The chain is built from TRBV5-6 and TRBJ2-1; 7 nucleotides align to TRBD2. Per germline, CDR1 SGHDT and CDR2 YYEEEE. The CDR3 extends over 14 amino acids. V was clipped by 3 bases and J by 5 bases; unmatched bases: 5.

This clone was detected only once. The CDR3 reads CASSLKRGRDLYNEQFF. CDR3 bases: TGTGCCAGCAGCCTCAAGAGGGGGCGGGATCTCTACAATGAGCAGTTCTTC. This chain uses TRBV5-4 with TRBJ2-1; D might be TRBD1 (7 bases). In germline, CDR1 is SGHNT, CDR2 YYREEE (reference sequence). Between the trimmed V and J ends, which lost 4 bases and 3 bases, there was a span of 20 bases. The CDR3 totals 17 residues.

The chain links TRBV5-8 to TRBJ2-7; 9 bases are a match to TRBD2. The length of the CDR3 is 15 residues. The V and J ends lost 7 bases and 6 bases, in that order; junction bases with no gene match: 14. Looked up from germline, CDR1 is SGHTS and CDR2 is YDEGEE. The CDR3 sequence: CASPMPLAGKGEQYF. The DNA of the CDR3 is TGTGCCAGCCCGATGCCACTAGCGGGTAAAGGCGAGCAGTACTTC.

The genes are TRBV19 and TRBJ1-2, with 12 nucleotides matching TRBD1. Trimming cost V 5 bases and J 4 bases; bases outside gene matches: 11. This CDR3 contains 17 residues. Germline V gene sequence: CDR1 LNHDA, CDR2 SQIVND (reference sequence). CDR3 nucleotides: TGTGCCAGTAGTCAACCGGGACAGGGGGCGCCGGGCTATGGCTACACCTTC. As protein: CASSQPGQGAPGYGYTF.

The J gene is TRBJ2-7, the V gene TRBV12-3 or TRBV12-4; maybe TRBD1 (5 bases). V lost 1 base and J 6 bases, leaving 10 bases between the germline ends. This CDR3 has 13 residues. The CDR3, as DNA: TGTGCCAGCAGTTTAGACCCAGGGTCCGAGCAGTACGTC. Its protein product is CASSLDPGSEQYV.

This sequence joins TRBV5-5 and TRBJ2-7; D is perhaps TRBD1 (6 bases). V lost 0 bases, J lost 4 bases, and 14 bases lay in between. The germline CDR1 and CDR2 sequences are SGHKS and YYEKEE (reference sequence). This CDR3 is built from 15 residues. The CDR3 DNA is TGTGCCAGCAGCTTGGCCTGGCAGGGGCGATACGAGCAGTACGTC. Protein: CASSLAWQGRYEQYV.

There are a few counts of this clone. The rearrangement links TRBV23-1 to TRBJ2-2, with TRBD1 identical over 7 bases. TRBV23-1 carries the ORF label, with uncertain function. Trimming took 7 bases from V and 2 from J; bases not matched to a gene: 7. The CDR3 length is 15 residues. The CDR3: CASTLRGFNTGELFF. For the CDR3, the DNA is TGCGCCAGCACTCTCAGGGGGTTTAACACCGGGGAGCTGTTTTTT.

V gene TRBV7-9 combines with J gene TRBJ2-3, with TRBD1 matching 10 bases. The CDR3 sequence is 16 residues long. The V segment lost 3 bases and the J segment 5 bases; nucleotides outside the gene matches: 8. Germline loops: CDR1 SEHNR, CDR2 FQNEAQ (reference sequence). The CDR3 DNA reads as TGTGCCAGCAGCTTCCTGGCTGGGACAGGGGAAGATACGCAGTATTTT. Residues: CASSFLAGTGEDTQYF.

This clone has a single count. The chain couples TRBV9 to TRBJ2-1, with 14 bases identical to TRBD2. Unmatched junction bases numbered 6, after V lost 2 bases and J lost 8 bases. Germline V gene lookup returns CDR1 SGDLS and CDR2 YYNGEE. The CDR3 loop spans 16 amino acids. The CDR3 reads CASSVEGLAGADEQFF. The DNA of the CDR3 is TGTGCCAGCAGCGTTGAGGGACTAGCGGGAGCGGATGAGCAGTTCTTC. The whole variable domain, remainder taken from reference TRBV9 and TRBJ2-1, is DSGVTQTPKHLITATGQRVTLRCSPRSGDLSVYWYQQSLDQGLQFLIQYYNGEERAKGNILERFSAQQFPDLHSELNLSSLELGDSALYFCASSVEGLAGADEQFFGPGTRLTVL.

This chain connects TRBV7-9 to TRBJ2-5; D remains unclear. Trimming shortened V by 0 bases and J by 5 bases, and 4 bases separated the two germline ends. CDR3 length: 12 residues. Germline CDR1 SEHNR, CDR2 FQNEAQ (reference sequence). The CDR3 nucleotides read TGTGCCAGCAGCTTAGCTGCGGAGACCCAGTACTTC. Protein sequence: CASSLAAETQYF.

The CDR3 bases are TGTGCCAGCAGACGAGGACAGGGGACGAATGAGCAGTTCTTC. Translating it yields CASRRGQGTNEQFF. This rearrangement joins TRBV6-5 to TRBJ2-1; 9 bases align to TRBD1. The V and J ends lost 6 bases and 7 bases, in that order; junction bases with no gene match: 7. This CDR3 comprises 14 residues. Per the germline V gene, CDR1 is MNHEY and CDR2 is SVGAGI.

CDR3 protein: CASSLLPGELFF. DNA for the CDR3: TGTGCCAGCAGTTTACTACCCGGGGAGCTGTTTTTT. The chain carries TRBV12-3 or TRBV12-4 and TRBJ2-2; D gene unclear. Trimming shortened V by 2 bases and J by 6 bases, and 4 bases separated the two germline ends. The CDR3 extends over 12 amino acids.

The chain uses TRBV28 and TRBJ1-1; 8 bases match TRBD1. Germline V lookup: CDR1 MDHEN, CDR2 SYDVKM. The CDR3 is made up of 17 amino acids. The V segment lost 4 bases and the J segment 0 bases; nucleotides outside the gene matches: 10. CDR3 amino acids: CASSSTGTGFMNTEAFF. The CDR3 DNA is TGTGCCAGCAGTTCAACCGGGACAGGCTTCATGAACACTGAAGCTTTCTTT.

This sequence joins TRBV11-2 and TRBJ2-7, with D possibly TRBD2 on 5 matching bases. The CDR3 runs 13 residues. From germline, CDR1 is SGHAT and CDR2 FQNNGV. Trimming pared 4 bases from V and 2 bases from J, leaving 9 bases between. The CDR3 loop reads CASSSAGAYEQYV. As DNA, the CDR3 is TGTGCCAGCAGCTCGGCCGGGGCCTACGAGCAGTACGTC.